The rows below give T cell receptor beta chains drawn from one sample of a study of PD-L1 blockade in urothelial cancer. Profiling relied on immunoSEQ multiplex PCR, and the TCRdb table lists in-frame clones only, not all of them. The data contain approximately 38,000 clones, 80% to 90% of them singletons. This specimen was PBMCs, taken around atezolizumab (anti-PD-L1) treatment. All receptors derive from a man aged 55 to 69 with urothelial cancer. Both conserved end residues are part of each CDR3. A D gene is named only where the DNA matches it firmly.

TRBD1	TRBJ1-4	TRBV5-6	CASSLAGGFGEKLFF	TGTGCCAGCAGCTTGGCAGGGGGTTTCGGTGAAAAACTGTTTTTT
-	TRBJ2-1	TRBV6-6	CASSYPDRNNEQFF	TGTGCCAGCAGTTACCCGGACAGAAACAATGAGCAGTTCTTC
TRBD2	TRBJ2-7	TRBV6-5	CASSYFGTSGNEQYF	TGTGCCAGCAGTTACTTCGGGACTAGCGGGAACGAGCAGTACTTC
TRBD1	TRBJ1-2	TRBV6-5	CASTDRVGYGYTF	TGTGCCAGCACCGACAGGGTGGGGTATGGCTACACCTTC
-	TRBJ2-5	TRBV19	CASSPLGGETQYF	TGTGCCAGTAGTCCTTTAGGGGGGGAAACCCAGTACTTC
TRBD1	TRBJ2-7	TRBV5-1	CASSRDRAYEQYF	TGCGCCAGCAGTCGGGACAGGGCTTACGAGCAGTACTTC
-	TRBJ2-1	TRBV7-9	CASSSPSVGVDEQFF	TGTGCCAGCAGCTCGCCTAGCGTAGGAGTGGATGAGCAGTTCTTC
-	TRBJ2-5	TRBV19	CASSIQRQETQYF	TGTGCCAGTAGTATACAGCGGCAAGAGACCCAGTACTTC
-	TRBJ2-3	TRBV6-1	CASSEGGSTDTQYF	TGTGCCAGCAGTGAAGGAGGGAGCACAGATACGCAGTATTTT
TRBD1	TRBJ1-2	TRBV14	CASSPRDRGYGYTF	TGTGCCAGCAGCCCCCGGGACAGGGGCTATGGCTACACCTTC
-	TRBJ2-1	TRBV11-2	CASSAITSTNEQFF	TGTGCCAGCAGCGCGATAACTAGCACCAATGAGCAGTTCTTC
-	TRBJ2-7	TRBV7-9	CASSLALPPSSYEQYF	TGTGCCAGCAGCTTAGCGCTGCCTCCTAGCTCCTACGAGCAGTACTTC
-	TRBJ2-3	TRBV14	CASSPQGLADTQYF	TGTGCCAGCAGCCCGCAAGGGCTAGCGGATACGCAGTATTTT
TRBD2	TRBJ2-5	TRBV6-6	CASSSSGPETQYF	TGTGCCAGCAGTTCTAGCGGGCCAGAGACCCAGTACTTC
-	TRBJ1-2	TRBV19	CASSISTGGYTF	TGTGCCAGTAGTATATCAACTGGTGGCTACACCTTC
-	TRBJ1-5	TRBV18	CASSPAGQPQHF	TGTGCCAGCTCACCGGCGGGGCAGCCCCAGCATTTT